This paragraph covers one T cell receptor beta chain sequence. What it binds is unknown. Profiled with immunoSEQ multiplex PCR; TCRdb holds only in-frame clones, not every one. The sample has some 22,000 clones; 66% are singletons. V lost 3 bases and J 1 base, leaving 12 bases between the germline ends. The CDR3 runs 15 residues. The germline gives CDR1 SGHTA, CDR2 FQGNSA. Before the COVID-19 pandemic, during about 2010-2018, CD4+ T cells were taken from unexposed donors. CD4+ T cells were isolated from the cells after 10 days of culture. This sample was taken from a study of CD4 T cells in relation to SARS-CoV-2 and coronaviruses. Across the study: Crossreactive spike epitopes shared across donors were mapped to their HLA restriction. Broader study findings: The cross-reactivity analysis covered only spike protein, not other viral proteins.

Material: CD4+ T cells from PBMCs, cultured in vitro. The clonotype comes from a human donor in good health. The chain joins TRBV7-2 to TRBJ1-1; TRBD1 might be the D (5 bases). CDR3 in amino acids: CASSFQGGKNTEAFF. In DNA, the CDR3 is TGTGCCAGCAGCTTCCAGGGAGGAAAGAACACTGAAGCTTTCTTT.